The rows below give T cell receptor beta chains drawn from one sample of a study. TCRdb recomputed calls from the 5' RACE reads with MiXCR, one row per CDR3 protein. The repertoire holds about 12,000 distinct CDR3 sequences, with roughly 51% as singletons. The sample consisted of tumor-infiltrating Tregs sorted from the breast tumor. The receptors were gathered from a female donor with breast cancer. Both conserved end residues are part of each CDR3. The D gene is left open where the match is weak. Not all rows give a size; the values are once, few, many and, for expanded clones, a class.

V gene	J gene	D gene	clone size	CDR3 protein	CDR3 DNA
TRBV29-1	TRBJ2-5	.	few	CSVAHRLRQETQYF	TGCAGCGTCGCCCATAGACTTCGCCAAGAGACCCAGTACTTC
TRBV9	TRBJ2-5	.	.	CASSARGGQETQYF	TGTGCCAGCAGCGCGAGAGGAGGCCAAGAGACCCAGTACTTC
TRBV20-1	TRBJ1-2	.	few	CSASVPGEYGYTF	TGCAGTGCTAGTGTCCCGGGAGAGTATGGCTACACCTTC
TRBV20-1	TRBJ1-1	.	.	CSARTGRAEAFF	TGCAGTGCGAGAACGGGGCGGGCTGAAGCTTTCTTT
TRBV6-5	TRBJ2-2	.	.	CASSYRRGAGELFF	TGTGCCAGCAGTTATCGGCGTGGGGCCGGGGAGCTGTTTTTT
TRBV7-2	TRBJ2-1	.	.	CASSLAGRETTYNEQFF	TGTGCCAGCAGCTTAGCCGGTCGAGAGACGACCTACAATGAGCAGTTCTTC
TRBV12-3/TRBV12-4	TRBJ1-6	.	.	CASSAGVLTYNSPLHF	TGTGCCAGCAGCGCAGGGGTCTTAACCTATAATTCACCCCTCCACTTT
TRBV2	TRBJ2-7	TRBD2	once	CASLQRGRLSNEQYF	TGTGCCAGCCTTCAGCGGGGAAGATTGTCTAACGAGCAGTACTTC
TRBV6-5	TRBJ1-1	.	.	CASTQWANTEAFF	TGTGCCAGCACCCAATGGGCGAACACTGAAGCTTTCTTT
TRBV20-1	TRBJ1-1	.	.	CGARRLDTEAFF	TGCGGTGCTAGAAGGTTGGACACTGAAGCTTTCTTT
TRBV7-3	TRBJ1-5	.	.	CASASNSNQPQHF	TGTGCCAGCGCGAGTAATAGCAATCAGCCCCAGCATTTT
TRBV12-3/TRBV12-4	TRBJ1-2	.	few	CASSRDWRAARGYTF	TGTGCCAGCAGTCGGGATTGGCGGGCCGCAAGAGGCTACACCTTC
TRBV7-9	TRBJ2-2	.	.	CASSPTDLGELFF	TGTGCCAGCAGCCCCACTGACCTCGGGGAGCTGTTTTTT
TRBV4-1	TRBJ2-7	.	few	CASSPGLRISYEQYF	TGCGCCAGCAGCCCCGGGCTCCGGATTTCCTACGAGCAGTACTTC
TRBV6-2/TRBV6-3	TRBJ2-2	.	.	CASSYSLAGKLFF	TGTGCCAGCAGTTACTCGCTAGCCGGGAAGCTGTTTTTT
TRBV4-2	TRBJ2-7	.	.	CASSQVGGGNEQYF	TGTGCCAGCAGCCAAGTGGGGGGTGGGAACGAGCAGTACTTC
TRBV20-1	TRBJ1-5	.	few	CSARDLTRDPIINQPQHF	TGCAGTGCTAGAGATCTGACCCGGGATCCAATAATCAATCAGCCCCAGCATTTT
TRBV20-1	TRBJ1-5	.	.	CSARGFRSNQPQHF	TGCAGTGCTAGAGGTTTCAGATCCAATCAGCCCCAGCATTTT
TRBV27	TRBJ2-3	.	.	CARRTDTQYF	TGTGCCAGGCGCACAGATACGCAGTATTTT
TRBV27	TRBJ1-6	.	.	CASSFGAYNSPLHF	TGTGCCAGCAGTTTCGGAGCCTATAATTCACCCCTCCACTTT
TRBV2	TRBJ2-2	.	.	CASSPYTGELFF	TGTGCCAGCAGCCCTTACACCGGGGAGCTGTTTTTT
TRBV20-1	TRBJ2-1	TRBD2	few	CSAREPGLAGNNEQFF	TGCAGTGCTAGAGAGCCGGGACTAGCGGGAAACAATGAGCAGTTCTTC
TRBV7-8	TRBJ2-2	TRBD2	.	CASSGKLAGVRWDTGELFF	TGTGCCAGCAGCGGTAAACTAGCGGGAGTGCGCTGGGACACCGGGGAGCTGTTTTTT
TRBV20-1	TRBJ1-3	.	.	CSARETVSGNTIYF	TGCAGTGCTAGAGAAACAGTTTCTGGAAACACCATATATTTT
TRBV14	TRBJ2-7	.	.	CASSQVYGSGEQYF	TGTGCCAGCAGCCAAGTTTACGGATCTGGCGAGCAGTACTTC
TRBV20-1	TRBJ2-3	.	few	CSARKSGAGNTQYF	TGCAGTGCTAGGAAGTCAGGGGCGGGAAATACGCAGTATTTT
TRBV7-8	TRBJ2-1	.	once	CASSSFNEQFF	TGTGCCAGCAGCTCGTTCAATGAGCAGTTCTTC
TRBV20-1	TRBJ1-5	.	.	CSAREVGGAGQPQHF	TGCAGTGCTAGAGAGGTCGGGGGGGCGGGTCAGCCCCAGCATTTT
TRBV5-1	TRBJ2-7	.	once	CASSSGSTSYEQYF	TGCGCCAGCAGTTCGGGGTCCACCTCCTACGAGCAGTACTTC
TRBV5-1	TRBJ2-7	.	.	CASSLGGGNYYEQYF	TGCGCCAGCAGCTTAGGTGGGGGGAACTACTACGAGCAGTACTTC
TRBV20-1	TRBJ1-4	.	.	CGARTGGYEKLFF	TGCGGTGCACGGACGGGAGGGTATGAAAAACTGTTTTTT
TRBV3-1	TRBJ2-5	TRBD2	.	CASSQGRLAGDQETQYF	TGTGCCAGCAGCCAAGGTCGGCTAGCGGGAGACCAAGAGACCCAGTACTTC
TRBV7-2	TRBJ2-7	TRBD2	.	CASSLEPASGSAYEQYF	TGTGCCAGCAGCTTAGAGCCCGCTAGCGGGAGTGCGTACGAGCAGTACTTC
TRBV7-2	TRBJ1-1	TRBD1	few	CASSRTGGNTEAFF	TGTGCCAGCAGTCGCACAGGGGGGAACACTGAAGCTTTCTTT
TRBV6-6	TRBJ2-7	TRBD1	once	CASSPMDRETYEQYF	TGTGCCAGCAGTCCGATGGACAGGGAGACCTACGAGCAGTACTTC
TRBV6-5	TRBJ1-1	TRBD1	few	CASSQGGSGTEAFF	TGTGCCAGCAGTCAGGGGGGTTCTGGCACTGAAGCTTTCTTT
TRBV5-1	TRBJ1-1	.	few	CASSRVPGGSTEAFF	TGCGCCAGCAGCCGGGTCCCAGGTGGGAGCACTGAAGCTTTCTTT
TRBV7-6	TRBJ2-1	.	.	CASSTGTEQFF	TGTGCCAGCAGCACCGGGACAGAGCAGTTCTTC
TRBV7-8	TRBJ1-4	.	.	CASSLMEKLFF	TGTGCCAGCAGCTTAATGGAAAAACTGTTTTTT
TRBV9	TRBJ2-1	.	.	CASSVRTGAIHEQFF	TGTGCCAGCAGCGTTAGAACGGGAGCGATCCATGAGCAGTTCTTC
TRBV5-1	TRBJ2-1	TRBD1	few	CASRNSGTGYHEQFF	TGCGCCAGCAGAAATTCCGGGACAGGGTATCATGAGCAGTTCTTC
TRBV19	TRBJ2-3	.	.	CASKGTLSGDTQYF	TGTGCCAGTAAAGGGACCCTTTCGGGGGATACGCAGTATTTT
TRBV5-1	TRBJ1-1	.	few	CASSTRGGTTEAFF	TGCGCCAGCAGCACGCGGGGGGGGACCACTGAAGCTTTCTTT